A selection of T cell receptor beta chains follows, all from one sample in a study of T cell repertoires in cytomegalovirus infection. TCRdb recomputed calls from the reads with MiXCR, one row per CDR3 protein. The sample shows about 490,000 distinct CDR3 sequences, about 30% of them seen only once. Sequenced input: PBMCs. The receptors were sampled from a human donor in good health (CMV status not recorded). Some clones in this sample may be carry-over from other donors' samples. Each CDR3 is given with its conserved first and last residue. A D gene is named only where the DNA matches it firmly. Part of the rows lack a size; the others show once, few, many or a class for expanded clones.

size: many
V: TRBV7-2
J: TRBJ2-7
D: .
CDR3: CASSFQRDEQYF
DNA: TGTGCCAGCAGCTTCCAGAGAGACGAGCAGTACTTC

size: .
V: TRBV7-8
J: TRBJ2-2
D: TRBD1
CDR3: CASILGQVNTGELFF
DNA: TGTGCCAGCATCCTGGGACAGGTGAACACCGGGGAGCTGTTTTTT

size: .
V: TRBV15
J: TRBJ1-2
D: .
CDR3: CATSRELLGGSPTSGYTF
DNA: TGTGCCACCAGCAGAGAACTCTTGGGTGGCTCCCCCACGTCTGGCTACACCTTC

size: many
V: TRBV7-6
J: TRBJ2-7
D: TRBD1
CDR3: CASSLEGQANYEQYF
DNA: TGTGCCAGCAGCTTGGAGGGACAGGCTAACTACGAGCAGTACTTC

size: .
V: TRBV27
J: TRBJ1-5
D: .
CDR3: CASSFAGASGNQPQHF
DNA: TGTGCCAGCAGTTTTGCAGGGGCGAGTGGCAATCAGCCCCAGCATTTT

size: .
V: TRBV7-9
J: TRBJ1-2
D: .
CDR3: CASSPQGPGGYTF
DNA: TGTGCCAGCAGCCCCCAGGGTCCTGGGGGCTACACCTTC

size: once
V: TRBV10-3
J: TRBJ2-1
D: .
CDR3: CAIRAGAANEQFF
DNA: TGTGCCATCAGGGCAGGGGCGGCCAATGAGCAGTTCTTC

size: few
V: TRBV7-2
J: TRBJ2-3
D: .
CDR3: CASSPEGYRGTDTQYF
DNA: TGTGCCAGCAGCCCGGAGGGGTATCGAGGCACAGATACGCAGTATTTT

size: few
V: TRBV18
J: TRBJ2-5
D: TRBD2
CDR3: CASSSGRSETQYF
DNA: TGTGCCAGCTCGTCCGGGAGGTCAGAGACCCAGTACTTC

size: .
V: TRBV30
J: TRBJ1-1
D: .
CDR3: CAWSQENTEAFF
DNA: TGTGCCTGGAGTCAAGAGAACACTGAAGCTTTCTTT

size: .
V: TRBV12-3/TRBV12-4
J: TRBJ1-2
D: TRBD1
CDR3: CASRTDRANGYTF
DNA: TGTGCCAGCAGGACGGACAGGGCAAATGGCTACACCTTC

size: few
V: TRBV7-2
J: TRBJ2-5
D: TRBD2
CDR3: CASSLRAGERETQYF
DNA: TGTGCCAGCAGCTTAAGGGCGGGAGAACGAGAGACCCAGTACTTC

size: .
V: TRBV6-2/TRBV6-3
J: TRBJ2-1
D: .
CDR3: CASSYSDSPPNNEQFF
DNA: TGTGCCAGCAGTTACTCCGACAGCCCACCTAACAATGAGCAGTTCTTC

size: .
V: TRBV12-3/TRBV12-4
J: TRBJ2-1
D: TRBD2
CDR3: CASSLRSSGSNEQFF
DNA: TGTGCCAGCAGTTTAAGGTCTAGCGGGAGCAATGAGCAGTTCTTC

size: few
V: TRBV6-2/TRBV6-3
J: TRBJ2-5
D: TRBD1
CDR3: CASSWRVVGTGEETQYF
DNA: TGTGCCAGCAGTTGGCGGGTAGTCGGGACAGGGGAAGAGACCCAGTACTTC

size: .
V: TRBV7-6
J: TRBJ2-1
D: TRBD1
CDR3: CASSTRTGENEQFF
DNA: TGTGCTAGCAGCACTCGGACAGGGGAGAATGAGCAGTTCTTC

size: few
V: TRBV27
J: TRBJ1-4
D: TRBD1
CDR3: CASSTIPGTGDEKLFF
DNA: TGTGCCAGCAGTACCATCCCCGGGACAGGTGACGAAAAACTGTTTTTT

size: .
V: TRBV6-1
J: TRBJ2-1
D: TRBD2
CDR3: CASTLTSGGNEQFF
DNA: TGTGCCAGCACCCTGACTAGCGGGGGCAATGAGCAGTTCTTC

size: .
V: TRBV6-5
J: TRBJ2-5
D: .
CDR3: CASSYGGGYQETQYF
DNA: TGTGCCAGCAGTTACGGGGGCGGGTACCAAGAGACCCAGTACTTC

size: .
V: TRBV12-3/TRBV12-4
J: TRBJ2-1
D: .
CDR3: CASTETGWGGEQFF
DNA: TGTGCCAGCACCGAGACAGGGTGGGGGGGTGAGCAGTTCTTC

size: .
V: TRBV4-1
J: TRBJ2-2
D: TRBD2
CDR3: CASSQPREGVGELFF
DNA: TGCGCCAGCAGCCAACCTCGGGAGGGTGTCGGGGAGCTGTTTTTT

size: few
V: TRBV12-3/TRBV12-4
J: TRBJ2-7
D: TRBD1
CDR3: CASSSDRNSYEQYF
DNA: TGTGCCAGCAGTTCGGACAGGAACTCCTACGAGCAGTACTTC

size: few
V: TRBV29-1
J: TRBJ1-3
D: .
CDR3: CSVGGTSGNTIYF
DNA: TGCAGCGTTGGCGGCACCTCTGGAAACACCATATATTTT

size: few
V: TRBV7-6
J: TRBJ2-2
D: TRBD2
CDR3: CASSPGGATGELFF
DNA: TGTGCCAGCAGTCCCGGGGGGGCGACCGGGGAGCTGTTTTTT

size: .
V: TRBV6-5
J: TRBJ1-5
D: TRBD1
CDR3: CASRLYRGDQPQHF
DNA: TGTGCCAGCAGACTATACAGGGGGGATCAGCCCCAGCATTTT

size: few
V: TRBV6-5
J: TRBJ1-6
D: .
CDR3: CASSYSRQTSSYNSPLHF
DNA: TGTGCCAGCAGTTACTCGCGGCAGACTAGCTCCTATAATTCACCCCTCCACTTT